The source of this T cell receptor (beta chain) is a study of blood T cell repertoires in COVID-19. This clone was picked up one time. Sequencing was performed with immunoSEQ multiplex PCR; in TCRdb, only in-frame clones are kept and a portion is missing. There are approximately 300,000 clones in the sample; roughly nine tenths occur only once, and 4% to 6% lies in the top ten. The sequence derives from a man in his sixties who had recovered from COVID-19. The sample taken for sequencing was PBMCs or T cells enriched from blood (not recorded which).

The CDR3 DNA reads TGCAGCGCGGAGGGACAGTACAATGAGCAGTTCTTC. Amino acids: CSAEGQYNEQFF. The chain has TRBV29-1 and TRBJ2-1; TRBD1 is a possible D gene (7 bases). V was shortened by 7 bases and J by 4 bases, with 11 bases between the two germline ends. CDR3 length: 12 residues. Germline loops: CDR1 SQVTM, CDR2 ANQGSEA.